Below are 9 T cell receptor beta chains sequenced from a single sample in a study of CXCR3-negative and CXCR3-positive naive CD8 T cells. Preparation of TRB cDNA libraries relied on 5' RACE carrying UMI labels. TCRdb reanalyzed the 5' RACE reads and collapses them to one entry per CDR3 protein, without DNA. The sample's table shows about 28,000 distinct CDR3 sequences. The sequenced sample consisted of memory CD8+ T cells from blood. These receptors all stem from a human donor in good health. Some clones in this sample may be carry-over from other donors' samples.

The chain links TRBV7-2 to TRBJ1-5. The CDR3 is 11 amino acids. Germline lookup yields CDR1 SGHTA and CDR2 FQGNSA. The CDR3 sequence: CASSMGLHQHF. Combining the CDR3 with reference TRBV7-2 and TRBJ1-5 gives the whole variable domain GAGVSQSPSNKVTEKGKDVELRCDPISGHTALYWYRQSLGQGLEFLIYFQGNSAPDKSGLPSDRFSAERTGGSVSTLTIQRTQQEDSAVYLCASSMGLHQHFGDGTRLSIL.

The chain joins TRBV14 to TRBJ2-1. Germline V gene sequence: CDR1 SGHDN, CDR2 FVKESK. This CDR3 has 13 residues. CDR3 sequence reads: CASSQVNEDTQYF.

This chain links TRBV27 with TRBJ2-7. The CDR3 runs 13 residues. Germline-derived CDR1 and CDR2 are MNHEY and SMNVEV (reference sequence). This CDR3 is CASSLFESYEQYF.

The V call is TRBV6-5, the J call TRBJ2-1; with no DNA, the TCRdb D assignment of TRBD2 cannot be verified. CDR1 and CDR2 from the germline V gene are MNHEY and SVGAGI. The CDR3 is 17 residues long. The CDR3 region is CASSLNGLAGNYNEQFF.

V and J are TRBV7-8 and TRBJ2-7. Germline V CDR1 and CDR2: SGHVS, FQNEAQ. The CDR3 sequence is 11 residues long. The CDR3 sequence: CASSLMNEQYF.

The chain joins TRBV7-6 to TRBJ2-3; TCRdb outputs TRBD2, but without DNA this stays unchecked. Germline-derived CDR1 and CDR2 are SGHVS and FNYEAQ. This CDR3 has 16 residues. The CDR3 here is CASSLAAGGSTDTQYF.

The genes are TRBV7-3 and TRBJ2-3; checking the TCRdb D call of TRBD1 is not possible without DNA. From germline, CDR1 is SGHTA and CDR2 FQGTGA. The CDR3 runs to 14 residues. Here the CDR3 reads CASSSGQGKDTQYF.

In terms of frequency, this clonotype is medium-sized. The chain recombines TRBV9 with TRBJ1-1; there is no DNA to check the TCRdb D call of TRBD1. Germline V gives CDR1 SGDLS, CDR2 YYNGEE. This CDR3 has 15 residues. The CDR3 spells CASQAGTGGNTEAFF. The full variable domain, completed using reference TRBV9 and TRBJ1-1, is DSGVTQTPKHLITATGQRVTLRCSPRSGDLSVYWYQQSLDQGLQFLIQYYNGEERAKGNILERFSAQQFPDLHSELNLSSLELGDSALYFCASQAGTGGNTEAFFGQGTRLTVV.

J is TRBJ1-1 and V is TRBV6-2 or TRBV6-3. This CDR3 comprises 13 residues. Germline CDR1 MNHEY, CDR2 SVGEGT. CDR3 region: CASTIWVNTEAFF.